The following is a TCR beta chain sequence with its context. Its antigen is as yet unknown. The CDR3 totals 17 residues. After removal of 4 bases from V and 0 bases from J, the junction contained 10 bases not matched to a gene. Germline lookup yields CDR1 LGHDT and CDR2 YNNKEL (reference sequence). In contrast to the negatively isolated CD8+ and CD4+ T cells, TEMRA cells were FACS-enriched. The sample comes from a study of CD8 T cells in Susac syndrome. The study, taken as a whole, reports: Only a relatively small number of individuals were included in the TCR sequencing and HLA analysis.

After extraction with the RNeasy kit, about 0.45 to 1 ug of the RNA was reverse transcribed using random hexamers. TCRdb analysed the immunoSEQ multiplex PCR reads with MiXCR anew, one entry per CDR3 protein. The table shows 55,000 to 70,000 distinct CDR3 sequences, with 95% occurring only once. This receptor was identified in a human donor in good health. The sequenced sample was CD8+ T cells from PBMCs. This chain connects TRBV3-1 to TRBJ2-5; 8 nucleotides line up with TRBD1. This CDR3 reads CASSPGGAGKYQETQYF. The CDR3 coding sequence is TGTGCCAGCAGCCCAGGGGGCGCGGGGAAATACCAAGAGACCCAGTACTTC.